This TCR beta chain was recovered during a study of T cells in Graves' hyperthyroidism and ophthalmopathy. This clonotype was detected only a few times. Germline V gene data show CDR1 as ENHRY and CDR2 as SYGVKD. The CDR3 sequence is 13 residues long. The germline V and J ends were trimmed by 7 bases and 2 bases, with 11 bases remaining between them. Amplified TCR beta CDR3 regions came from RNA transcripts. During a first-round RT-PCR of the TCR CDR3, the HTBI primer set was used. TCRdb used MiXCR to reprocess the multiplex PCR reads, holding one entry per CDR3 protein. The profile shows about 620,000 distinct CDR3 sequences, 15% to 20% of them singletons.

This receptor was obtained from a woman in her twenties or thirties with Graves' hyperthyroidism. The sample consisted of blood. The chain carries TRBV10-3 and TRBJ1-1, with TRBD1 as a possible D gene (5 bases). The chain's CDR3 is CAITNQGNTEAFF. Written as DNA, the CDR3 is TGTGCCATCACCAATCAGGGAAACACTGAAGCTTTCTTT.